This record concerns one T cell receptor (beta chain) sequence. This clone has only one observation. Which antigen it targets is not known. Per-base qualities were not stored, and no clone one base away is much larger. This sample was taken from a study of blood T cell repertoires in COVID-19 (dated by TCRdb to the early 2020s). At the level of the whole study: Samples from collaborators originated in the United States, Italy and Spain and spanned both the acute and convalescent phases of COVID-19. A de-identified subject ID, COVID-19 status, age in years and sex were almost always included in the sample metadata. The prospective study material was composed of cDNA or gDNA derived from T cells, B-cell-depleted T cells, or PBMCs. Deeply sampled blood TCRbeta repertoires from subjects exposed to, actively infected with, or recovered from COVID-19 were included in the dataset. Samples came from the ongoing ImmuneRACE study (first 160 participants) plus 1,254 subjects from 6 global collaborators. The repertoires were made available in a free public database intended to serve as a resource for research on the immune response to SARS-CoV-2. Where available, HLA class I and class II types were obtained from metadata supplied by the sample provider rather than from assay-based typing. The study at large found these results: The amount of clinical and demographic metadata varied by source and participant and was provided uncurated.

TCRbeta CDR3 regions were amplified from genomic DNA using the immunoSEQ Assay, a bias-controlled multiplex PCR. Concerning the study's data processing: Nucleated cell counts per sample were estimated from amplification of reference gene primers within the assay. To quantify the absolute abundance of each unique TCRbeta CDR3 rearrangement, sequence reads were collapsed and filtered. Productive Simpson clonality was computed per sample as the square root of Simpson's diversity index over productive rearrangements. Imported from immuneACCESS, the table was reduced by TCRdb to in-frame sequences with V and J called. These copies leave out some clones; in studies compared against another copy, an unresolved V gene accounts for under half, and the cause of the remainder is not known. V, J and clone size were drawn from that table, and D and trimming were deduced from the DNA. This sample has 400,000 to 550,000 clones in its table, and around 90% of those were observed once. Approximately 2% of the sample belongs to the ten largest clones.

The CDR3 runs 13 residues from the cysteine to the phenylalanine. Only CDR3 DNA remains: 39 bases, in frame from the first base. V is shortened by 3 bases, J by 3 bases, and the region joining them spans 10 bases. CDR1 and CDR2 were assigned from the germline V gene as SGDLS and YYNGEE. In the prospective study, participants were about 18 to 90 years old, resided in around 25 geographic areas of the United States, and were enrolled through a virtual design. In the prospective study, participants were assigned to cohorts based on the clinical history participants reported in a screening survey and a study questionnaire. Each participant in the prospective study had whole blood, serum and a nasopharyngeal or oropharyngeal swab collected by mobile phlebotomists. Participants in the prospective study had the option to provide additional blood draws and questionnaires over a roughly 2-month period. Blood samples from the prospective study were shipped frozen or at room temperature prior to DNA extraction.

The sample consisted of PBMCs or T cells enriched from blood (not recorded which). The sequence derives from a woman under 30 with acute COVID-19. The V and J segments used are TRBV9 and TRBJ2-7; TRBD1 could be the D gene, as 5 bases match. The CDR3 loop reads CASSAADSYEQYF. The base sequence is TGTGCCAGCAGCGCGGCCGACAGCTACGAGCAGTACTTC.